The T cell receptor beta chain under discussion was sequenced for a study of blood T cell repertoires in COVID-19. About the research overall: Whether acute or convalescent, the COVID-19 samples came from the United States, Italy and Spain. The analysed material was cDNA or gDNA that came from T cells, B-cell-depleted T cells, or PBMCs.

The CDR3 has 13 amino acids. Deletions cut 6 bases from V and 2 bases from J, with 11 bases between. The authors' processing: Nucleated cell number was recorded as an estimate derived from reference gene primer amplification. The repertoire was sequenced with immunoSEQ multiplex PCR; TCRdb's copy has only in-frame clones and lacks some. V, J and clone size derive from that table, while D and trimming were established from the DNA sequence. This sample carries approximately 260,000 clones, approximately 85% of them seen once, and the ten largest clones take less than 8.5%. Cohort assignment relied on participant-reported clinical history.

V is TRBV12-3 or TRBV12-4 and J is TRBJ2-7; a weak D match, TRBD2 (6 bases). The receptor was derived from a woman aged 45 to 65 who had been exposed to COVID-19. Sequencing was carried out using PBMCs or T cells enriched from blood (not recorded which). CDR3 sequence reads: CASSSGLPYEQYF. Written as DNA, the CDR3 is TGTGCCAGCAGCTCGGGACTCCCCTACGAGCAGTACTTC.